Listed below are T cell receptor beta chains from one sample, sequenced in a study of blood T cell repertoires in COVID-19. Using immunoSEQ multiplex PCR, the repertoire was profiled, and TCRdb retains in-frame clones only, with some absent. Here the sample spans about 330,000 clones, about 92% being singletons. Input material: PBMCs or T cells enriched from blood (not recorded which). These receptors were obtained from a woman in her twenties or thirties who had recovered from COVID-19. The CDR3 runs from the conserved cysteine through the conserved F or W. Fields, in order: clone size, V gene, D gene, J gene, CDR3 protein. D genes are given only for firm matches. A row's size may be missing; if present it is once, few, many or a size class.

abundance: few
v_gene: TRBV27
d_gene: TRBD2
j_gene: TRBJ2-7
CDR3aa: CASSPRGGVEQYF

abundance: -
v_gene: TRBV28
d_gene: TRBD1
j_gene: TRBJ1-5
CDR3aa: CASSGGQAWDQPQHF

abundance: -
v_gene: TRBV6-5
d_gene: -
j_gene: TRBJ1-3
CDR3aa: CASSYTTQAGNTIYF

abundance: few
v_gene: TRBV6-5
d_gene: TRBD1
j_gene: TRBJ2-1
CDR3aa: CASIRTGRSNEQFF

abundance: -
v_gene: TRBV24-1
d_gene: TRBD1
j_gene: TRBJ1-1
CDR3aa: CATSDPRTGNTEAFF

abundance: -
v_gene: TRBV7-9
d_gene: -
j_gene: TRBJ2-5
CDR3aa: CASRRTGMGAQETQYF

abundance: -
v_gene: TRBV4-2
d_gene: TRBD1
j_gene: TRBJ1-3
CDR3aa: CASSQDQGDASGNTIYF

abundance: -
v_gene: TRBV7-2
d_gene: -
j_gene: TRBJ1-1
CDR3aa: CASSLKRGKPEAFF

abundance: -
v_gene: TRBV5-4
d_gene: -
j_gene: TRBJ2-1
CDR3aa: CASSLVGAVQPFF

abundance: -
v_gene: TRBV9
d_gene: TRBD1
j_gene: TRBJ2-3
CDR3aa: CASSVVTGGPDTQYF

abundance: -
v_gene: TRBV30
d_gene: TRBD1
j_gene: TRBJ1-5
CDR3aa: CAWSPGQGGGQPQHF

abundance: -
v_gene: TRBV6-1
d_gene: TRBD2
j_gene: TRBJ2-3
CDR3aa: CASSELAGAGDTQYF

abundance: once
v_gene: TRBV7-8
d_gene: TRBD2
j_gene: TRBJ2-7
CDR3aa: CASTVREGRYEQYF

abundance: -
v_gene: TRBV10-3
d_gene: TRBD2
j_gene: TRBJ2-7
CDR3aa: CAISEASGSYEQYF

abundance: -
v_gene: TRBV28
d_gene: TRBD2
j_gene: TRBJ2-1
CDR3aa: CASSQSLAGTYNEQFF

abundance: -
v_gene: TRBV7-3
d_gene: -
j_gene: TRBJ2-3
CDR3aa: CASSPRGLDPPDTQYF

abundance: -
v_gene: TRBV3-1/TRBV3-2
d_gene: -
j_gene: TRBJ1-6
CDR3aa: CASSQRGTYNSPLHF

abundance: -
v_gene: TRBV12-3/TRBV12-4
d_gene: -
j_gene: TRBJ1-1
CDR3aa: CASSSPYTEAFF

abundance: -
v_gene: TRBV7-9
d_gene: -
j_gene: TRBJ2-7
CDR3aa: CASSPRDTNYEQYF

abundance: -
v_gene: TRBV5-1
d_gene: TRBD2
j_gene: TRBJ2-3
CDR3aa: CASSLASGSPDTQYF

abundance: -
v_gene: TRBV6-5
d_gene: -
j_gene: TRBJ1-6
CDR3aa: CASSVGGRDNSPLHF

abundance: -
v_gene: TRBV6-2/TRBV6-3
d_gene: TRBD1
j_gene: TRBJ1-6
CDR3aa: CASSYRGQSSYNSPLHF

abundance: -
v_gene: TRBV7-2
d_gene: TRBD1
j_gene: TRBJ2-1
CDR3aa: CASSVWDRGYNEQFF

abundance: -
v_gene: TRBV4-3
d_gene: TRBD1
j_gene: TRBJ2-7
CDR3aa: CASSQDLTNRGSEQYF

abundance: -
v_gene: TRBV28
d_gene: -
j_gene: TRBJ1-2
CDR3aa: CASSLGAGDGYTF

abundance: once
v_gene: TRBV27
d_gene: -
j_gene: TRBJ2-3
CDR3aa: CASSPGSADTQYF

abundance: once
v_gene: TRBV7-9
d_gene: TRBD1
j_gene: TRBJ1-6
CDR3aa: CASSLGQILNSPLHF

abundance: few
v_gene: TRBV4-1
d_gene: TRBD1
j_gene: TRBJ1-5
CDR3aa: CASSPQGARGNQPQHF